The source of this T cell receptor (beta chain) is a study of control samples from healthy donors and cancer patients. Produced via immunoSEQ multiplex PCR; TCRdb's table is partial and in-frame only. This sample has some 51,000 clones, with about 96% found just once. The sequenced sample was blood. The receptor was derived from a woman between 18 and 29 years old in good health.

DNA of the CDR3: TGTGCCTGGAGTGTAACCGCGCTAGACTATGGCTACACCTTC. It yields the protein CAWSVTALDYGYTF. The chain links TRBV30 to TRBJ1-2, with D unclear. Germline assignment: CDR1 GTSNPN and CDR2 SVGIG (reference sequence). The CDR3 has 14 residues. The ends were cut back, 0 bases at V and 3 bases at J, with 11 bases in the middle.